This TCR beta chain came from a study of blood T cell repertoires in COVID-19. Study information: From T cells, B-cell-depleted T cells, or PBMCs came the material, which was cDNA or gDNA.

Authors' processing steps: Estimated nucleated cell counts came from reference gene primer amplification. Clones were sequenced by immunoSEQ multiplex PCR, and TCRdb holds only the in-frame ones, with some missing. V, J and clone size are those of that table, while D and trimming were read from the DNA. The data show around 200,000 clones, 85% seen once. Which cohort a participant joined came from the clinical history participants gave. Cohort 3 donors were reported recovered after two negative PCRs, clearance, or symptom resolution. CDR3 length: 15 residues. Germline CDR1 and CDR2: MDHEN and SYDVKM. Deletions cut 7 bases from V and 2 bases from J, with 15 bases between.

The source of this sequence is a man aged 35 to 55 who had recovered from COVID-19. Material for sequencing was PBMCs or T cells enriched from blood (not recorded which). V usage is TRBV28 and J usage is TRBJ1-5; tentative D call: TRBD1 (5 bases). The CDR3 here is CASTFGAPRNQPQHF. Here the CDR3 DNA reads TGTGCCAGCACCTTTGGGGCACCTCGCAATCAGCCCCAGCATTTT. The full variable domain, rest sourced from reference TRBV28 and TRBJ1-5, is DVKVTQSSRYLVKRTGEKVFLECVQDMDHENMFWYRQDPGLGLRLIYFSYDVKMKEKGDIPEGYSVSREKKERFSLILESASTNQTSMYLCASTFGAPRNQPQHFGDGTRLSIL.